This is a list of T cell receptor beta chains from one sample in a study of shared clonotypes between healthy human individuals. Clones were sequenced by immunoSEQ multiplex PCR, and TCRdb holds only the in-frame ones, with some missing. The data contain about 960,000 clones, around three quarters of them singletons. Sequenced material: memory CD4+ T cells sorted from blood. These receptors were taken from a man aged 18 to 29 in good health. The CDR3 runs from the conserved cysteine through the conserved F or W. Each record gives: D gene, clone size, J gene, V gene, CDR3 protein, CDR3 DNA. The D gene is left open where the match is weak. For some rows the clone size is stated as once, few or many, or as a class when expanded; others skip it.

d_gene: NA; abundance: NA; j_gene: TRBJ1-1; v_gene: TRBV6-4; CDR3aa: CASSETDSTEAFF; CDR3nt: TGTGCCAGCAGTGAAACGGACAGTACTGAAGCTTTCTTT
d_gene: TRBD2; abundance: many; j_gene: TRBJ2-1; v_gene: TRBV6-5; CDR3aa: CASSSPSGGFGNEQFF; CDR3nt: TGTGCCAGCAGTTCCCCTAGCGGGGGGTTCGGGAATGAGCAGTTCTTC
d_gene: NA; abundance: NA; j_gene: TRBJ2-5; v_gene: TRBV5-4; CDR3aa: CATSFSRQETQYF; CDR3nt: TGTGCCACTTCGTTTTCGAGACAAGAGACCCAGTACTTC
d_gene: TRBD1; abundance: NA; j_gene: TRBJ1-1; v_gene: TRBV28; CDR3aa: CASSLPRQGKAFF; CDR3nt: TGTGCCAGCAGTTTACCCCGACAGGGGAAAGCTTTCTTT
d_gene: NA; abundance: few; j_gene: TRBJ2-7; v_gene: TRBV10-2; CDR3aa: CASSEWGSYEQYF; CDR3nt: TGCGCCAGCAGTGAATGGGGATCCTACGAGCAGTACTTC
d_gene: TRBD1; abundance: few; j_gene: TRBJ2-7; v_gene: TRBV10-3; CDR3aa: CAISGGQVEYEQYF; CDR3nt: TGTGCCATCAGTGGTGGACAGGTTGAGTACGAGCAGTACTTC
d_gene: TRBD1; abundance: NA; j_gene: TRBJ1-6; v_gene: TRBV6-5; CDR3aa: CASSSTGPGGNSPLHF; CDR3nt: TGTGCCAGCAGTTCCACCGGGCCAGGGGGTAATTCACCCCTCCACTTT
d_gene: TRBD2; abundance: NA; j_gene: TRBJ2-1; v_gene: TRBV2; CDR3aa: CASSDRLAGVNEQFF; CDR3nt: TGTGCCAGCAGCGATAGATTAGCGGGGGTTAATGAGCAGTTCTTC
d_gene: TRBD1; abundance: NA; j_gene: TRBJ1-3; v_gene: TRBV7-6; CDR3aa: CASSLKTGSSGNTIYF; CDR3nt: TGTGCCAGCAGCTTAAAGACAGGGAGCTCTGGAAACACCATATATTTT
d_gene: TRBD2; abundance: NA; j_gene: TRBJ2-1; v_gene: TRBV9; CDR3aa: CASSLIAGGAYNEQFF; CDR3nt: TGTGCCAGCAGCCTAATAGCGGGAGGGGCGTACAATGAGCAGTTCTTC
d_gene: NA; abundance: NA; j_gene: TRBJ2-5; v_gene: TRBV7-9; CDR3aa: CASSPGTHLQETQYF; CDR3nt: TGTGCCAGCAGCCCAGGGACCCACCTACAAGAGACCCAGTACTTC
d_gene: NA; abundance: NA; j_gene: TRBJ1-1; v_gene: TRBV27; CDR3aa: CASRPNRDRGSTEAFF; CDR3nt: TGTGCCAGCAGACCTAACAGGGATCGGGGCAGCACTGAAGCTTTCTTT
d_gene: TRBD1; abundance: few; j_gene: TRBJ2-3; v_gene: TRBV30; CDR3aa: CAWDSGTGGTDTQYF; CDR3nt: TGTGCCTGGGACTCCGGGACAGGGGGCACAGATACGCAGTATTTT
d_gene: TRBD2; abundance: NA; j_gene: TRBJ2-1; v_gene: TRBV30; CDR3aa: CAWSMPGLARYNEQFF; CDR3nt: TGTGCCTGGAGTATGCCGGGACTAGCGAGATACAATGAGCAGTTCTTC
d_gene: TRBD2; abundance: NA; j_gene: TRBJ2-7; v_gene: TRBV19; CDR3aa: CASSIGEGHEQYF; CDR3nt: TGTGCCAGTAGTATCGGGGAGGGACACGAGCAGTACTTC
d_gene: NA; abundance: NA; j_gene: TRBJ1-3; v_gene: TRBV6-1; CDR3aa: CASSEQGSLYTIYF; CDR3nt: TGTGCCAGCAGTGAACAGGGATCTTTGTACACCATATATTTT
d_gene: NA; abundance: NA; j_gene: TRBJ2-7; v_gene: TRBV14; CDR3aa: CASSRSGYEQYF; CDR3nt: TGTGCCAGCAGCCGGTCGGGCTACGAGCAGTACTTC
d_gene: TRBD2; abundance: once; j_gene: TRBJ2-5; v_gene: TRBV10-3; CDR3aa: CATMEAGVGETQYF; CDR3nt: TGTGCCACCATGGAAGCGGGAGTGGGTGAGACCCAGTACTTC
d_gene: TRBD2; abundance: NA; j_gene: TRBJ2-3; v_gene: TRBV29-1; CDR3aa: CSVVASGGPTDTQYF; CDR3nt: TGCAGCGTTGTGGCTAGCGGGGGACCCACAGATACGCAGTATTTT
d_gene: TRBD1; abundance: NA; j_gene: TRBJ2-1; v_gene: TRBV4-1; CDR3aa: CASSPDRGRDNEQFF; CDR3nt: TGCGCCAGCAGTCCGGACAGGGGGCGCGACAATGAGCAGTTCTTC
d_gene: TRBD2; abundance: NA; j_gene: TRBJ2-1; v_gene: TRBV5-1; CDR3aa: CASSLGGSSYNEQFF; CDR3nt: TGCGCCAGCAGCTTGGGCGGGAGCTCCTACAATGAGCAGTTCTTC
d_gene: TRBD1; abundance: NA; j_gene: TRBJ1-3; v_gene: TRBV18; CDR3aa: CASSPGQGVSGNTIYF; CDR3nt: TGTGCCAGCTCACCGGGACAGGGAGTATCTGGAAACACCATATATTTT
d_gene: NA; abundance: NA; j_gene: TRBJ2-2; v_gene: TRBV5-1; CDR3aa: CASSLAQANTGELFF; CDR3nt: TGCGCCAGCAGCTTGGCGCAGGCGAACACCGGGGAGCTGTTTTTT
d_gene: NA; abundance: NA; j_gene: TRBJ2-1; v_gene: TRBV7-9; CDR3aa: CASSPNNRNEQFF; CDR3nt: TGTGCCAGCAGCCCTAATAACCGGAATGAGCAGTTCTTC